This TCR beta chain was captured in a study of OX40 agonist ivuxolimab in advanced cancers. The overall study: Every 2 weeks, patients got intravenous ivuxolimab at one of six dose levels (0.01-10 mg/kg). Of the participants, 40% had some prior anti-PD-1, anti-PD-L1 or anti-CTLA-4 therapy, which was allowed.

With respect to this clone: Its target is unknown.

From germline, CDR1 is MNHNS and CDR2 SASEGT. The CDR3 covers 17 residues. V lost 1 base to trimming and J lost 6 bases; unmatched junction nucleotides: 7. Study-wide results and limits: Also present in some nonresponders was a low level of normalized T-cell clonal expansion. Mean expanded clone counts were higher in CD8+ than CD4+ T cells.

Assay used: immunoSEQ multiplex PCR; TCRdb lists only in-frame clones, some missing. The table lists under 70,000 clones, roughly 87% of them singletons, with just over 2% in the top ten. The clonotype comes from an adult with an advanced solid tumor such as melanoma, head and neck, liver or kidney cancer. This material consisted of CD4+ or CD8+ T cells sorted from blood, taken in a trial of the OX40 agonist ivuxolimab. V and J are TRBV6-1 and TRBJ1-5; 12 nucleotides agree with TRBD1. Here the CDR3 reads CASSEVGGQGAFQPQHF. The CDR3 nucleotides read TGTGCCAGCAGTGAAGTCGGGGGACAGGGGGCATTTCAGCCCCAGCATTTT.